This T cell receptor beta chain is from a study of T cells in Graves' hyperthyroidism and ophthalmopathy. Study summary: Peripheral blood collection took place at initial diagnosis, before any treatment.

General study points: A median about 6 months before onset, the model predicted ophthalmopathy.

This clonotype was found many times. No antigen is known for it. Amplified TCR beta CDR3 regions derived from RNA transcripts. TCR CDR3 underwent first-round RT-PCR with the HTBI primer set. Using its own MiXCR run on the multiplex PCR reads, TCRdb lists one record per CDR3 protein. The sample has about 600,000 distinct CDR3 sequences, 11% to 15% seen once. The V gene end was trimmed by 1 base and the J gene end by 1 base; junction bases not matched to a gene: 6. CDR3 length equals 17 residues. The germline V gene has CDR1 SGHTA and CDR2 FQGNSA. Sequencing was performed on blood. The sequence was collected from a woman aged 18-30 years with Graves' ophthalmopathy. V usage is TRBV7-2 and J usage is TRBJ2-1, with 8 nucleotides matching TRBD2. CDR3: CASSLVHGGGSYNEQFF. CDR3 coding DNA: TGTGCCAGCAGCTTAGTTCATGGCGGGGGGTCCTACAATGAGCAGTTCTTC.